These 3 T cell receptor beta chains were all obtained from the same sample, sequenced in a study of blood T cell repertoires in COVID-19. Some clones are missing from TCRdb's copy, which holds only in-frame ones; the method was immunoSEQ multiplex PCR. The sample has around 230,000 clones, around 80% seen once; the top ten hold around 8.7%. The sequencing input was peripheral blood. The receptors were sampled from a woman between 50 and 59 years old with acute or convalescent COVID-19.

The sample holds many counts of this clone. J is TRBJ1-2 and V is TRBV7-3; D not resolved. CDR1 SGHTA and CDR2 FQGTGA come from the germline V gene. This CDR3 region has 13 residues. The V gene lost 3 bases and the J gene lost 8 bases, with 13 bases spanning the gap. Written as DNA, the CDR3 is TGTGCCAGCAGCTTGGAGCCCCGGAGCGGCTACACCTTC. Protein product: CASSLEPRSGYTF. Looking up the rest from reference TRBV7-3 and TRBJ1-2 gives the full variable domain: GAGVSQTPSNKVTEKGKYVELRCDPISGHTALYWYRQSLGQGPEFLIYFQGTGAADDSGLPNDRFFAVRPEGSVSTLKIQRTERGDSAVYLCASSLEPRSGYTFGSGTRLTVV.

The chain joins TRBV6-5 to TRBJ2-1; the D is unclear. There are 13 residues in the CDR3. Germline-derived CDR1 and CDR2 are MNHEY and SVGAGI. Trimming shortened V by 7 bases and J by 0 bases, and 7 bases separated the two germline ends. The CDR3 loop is CASTEDSYNEQFF. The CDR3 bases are TGTGCCAGCACAGAGGACTCCTACAATGAGCAGTTCTTC.

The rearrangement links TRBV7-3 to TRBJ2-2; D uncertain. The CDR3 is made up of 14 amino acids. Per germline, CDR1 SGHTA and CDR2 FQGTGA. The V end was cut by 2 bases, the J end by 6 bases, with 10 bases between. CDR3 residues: CASSLELYPGELFF. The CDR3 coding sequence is TGTGCCAGCAGCTTAGAACTATATCCCGGGGAGCTGTTTTTT.